Presented here are 3 T cell receptor beta chains from one specimen sequenced in a study of OX40 agonist ivuxolimab in advanced cancers. The repertoire was sequenced with immunoSEQ multiplex PCR; TCRdb's copy has only in-frame clones and lacks some. Found here are roughly 49,000 clones, around nine tenths of them singletons; the top ten hold around 3.5%. This material consisted of CD4+ or CD8+ T cells sorted from blood, taken in a trial of the OX40 agonist ivuxolimab. Source of these receptors: an adult with an advanced solid tumor such as melanoma, head and neck, liver or kidney cancer.

The chain carries TRBV12-5 and TRBJ2-1, with TRBD1 matching over 8 bases. CDR1 is LGHNT, CDR2 FRNRAP, per germline. After removal of 7 bases from V and 2 bases from J, the junction contained 16 bases not matched to a gene. The CDR3 is 18 amino acids. The CDR3, as DNA: TGTGCTAGTGCCCGCGGGACAGGCGGGGTTATACCCTACAATGAGCAGTTCTTC. This gives the protein CASARGTGGVIPYNEQFF.

The CDR3 region is CASSPSVSYEQYF. In DNA form, the CDR3 reads TGTGCCAGCTCACCGTCCGTATCCTACGAGCAGTACTTC. The chain carries TRBV18 and TRBJ2-7; D not certain. Trimming left V 3 bases short and J 1 base short, with 7 bases between. Per germline, CDR1 KGHSH and CDR2 LQKENI. The CDR3 length is 13 residues. The whole variable domain, remainder taken from reference TRBV18 and TRBJ2-7, is NAGVMQNPRHLVRRRGQEARLRCSPMKGHSHVYWYRQLPEEGLKFMVYLQKENIIDESGMPKERFSAEFPKEGPSILRIQQVVRGDSAAYFCASSPSVSYEQYFGPGTRLTVT.

The chain is built from TRBV5-6 and TRBJ1-1; possible D gene TRBD1, 5 bases. Germline values: CDR1 SGHDT, CDR2 YYEEEE. V was clipped by 4 bases and J by 0 bases, with 13 bases between them. The CDR3 runs to 15 residues. In DNA, the CDR3 is TGTGCCAGCAGCACAACCTGGGGGATGAACACTGAAGCTTTCTTT. This translates into CASSTTWGMNTEAFF.